The next 29 T cell receptor beta chains were all read from a single sample in a study of beta chain features in type 1 diabetes. Expressed TCRB transcripts were sequenced because the isolated RNA had all been reverse transcribed beforehand. Assay used: immunoSEQ multiplex PCR; TCRdb lists only in-frame clones, some missing. Among 810,000 or so clones listed, 17% were seen once. The source material was naive CD4+ T cells from blood. The origin of the receptors is a woman between 18 and 30 years old in good health.

The chain combines TRBV29-1 with TRBJ2-3; TRBD2 aligns across 10 bases. Germline trimming cut 1 base from V and 2 bases from J; bases unmatched to any gene: 6. There are 16 residues in the CDR3. Germline values: CDR1 SQVTM, CDR2 ANQGSEA. The CDR3 DNA reads TGCAGCGTTGAAGGATTGCTAGCGGGAGACACAGATACGCAGTATTTT. Residues: CSVEGLLAGDTDTQYF.

The sample holds a few counts of this clone. The chain joins TRBV5-1 to TRBJ2-3; D might be TRBD1 (6 bases). Trimming stripped 4 bases from V and 4 bases from J, with 13 bases between. The germline V gene has CDR1 SGHRS and CDR2 YFSETQ. This CDR3 comprises 14 residues. DNA of the CDR3: TGCGCCAGCAGCCCGTTGAAGGGGGCAGATACGCAGTATTTT. Encoded protein: CASSPLKGADTQYF.

The chain recombines TRBV4-2 with TRBJ2-7, with D perhaps matching TRBD2 (6 bases). The V end lost 3 bases, the J end lost 7 bases, and 16 bases lay between the germline ends. The CDR3 has 14 amino acids. The germline V gene has CDR1 LGHNA and CDR2 YNFKEQ. The CDR3 sequence is CASSQISGKREQYF. The CDR3 bases are TGTGCCAGCAGCCAGATTAGCGGAAAAAGGGAGCAGTACTTC.

The chain is built from TRBV4-3 and TRBJ2-7; 8 nucleotides agree with TRBD1. The trim removed 4 bases at V and 3 bases at J, leaving 2 bases unmatched. The CDR3 has 13 amino acids. The V gene's germline CDR1 is LGHNA and CDR2 YSLEER. The CDR3: CASSRTGIYEQYF. CDR3 bases: TGCGCCAGCAGCCGGACAGGGATCTACGAGCAGTACTTC.

In this sample, this clone turned up a few times. The rearrangement links TRBV29-1 to TRBJ2-5; 7 bases are a match to TRBD2. The CDR3 is 11 amino acids. V shed 3 bases, J shed 5 bases, and the junction held 0 bases outside the gene matches. Germline V gene data show CDR1 as SQVTM and CDR2 as ANQGSEA. CDR3 protein: CSVEGGETQYF. The CDR3 nucleotides read TGCAGCGTTGAGGGGGGGGAGACCCAGTACTTC.

The chain carries TRBV28 and TRBJ2-5; 12 nucleotides agree with TRBD2. V shed 1 base and J 5 bases; nucleotides not matched to a gene: 11. Per the germline V gene, CDR1 is MDHEN and CDR2 is SYDVKM. The CDR3 covers 18 residues. CDR3 sequence reads: CASSLSVPSGRVRETQYF. CDR3 coding DNA: TGTGCCAGCAGTTTATCGGTCCCTAGCGGGAGGGTGAGGGAGACCCAGTACTTC. Full variable domain (rest looked up from reference TRBV28 and TRBJ2-5): DVKVTQSSRYLVKRTGEKVFLECVQDMDHENMFWYRQDPGLGLRLIYFSYDVKMKEKGDIPEGYSVSREKKERFSLILESASTNQTSMYLCASSLSVPSGRVRETQYFGPGTRLLVL.

There are a few counts of this clone. CDR3 sequence (DNA): TGCGCCACCAAAAAGCTTTCCGGGACAGGCAACACCGGGGAGCTGTTTTTT. This sequence encodes CATKKLSGTGNTGELFF. V and J are TRBV5-1 and TRBJ2-2, with TRBD1 identical over 8 bases. CDR1 and CDR2 from the germline V gene are SGHRS and YFSETQ. The length of the CDR3 is 17 residues. Trimming cost V 9 bases and J 2 bases; bases outside gene matches: 15.

V gene TRBV27 combines with J gene TRBJ2-6; D is uncertain. V lost 3 bases, J lost 4 bases, and 10 bases lay in between. Germline values: CDR1 MNHEY, CDR2 SMNVEV (reference sequence). CDR3 length: 15 amino acids. CDR3 region: CASSFIPLGANVLTF. The CDR3, as DNA: TGTGCCAGCAGTTTTATCCCTCTGGGGGCCAACGTCCTGACTTTC. The full variable domain, with the rest looked up from reference TRBV27 and TRBJ2-6, is EAQVTQNPRYLITVTGKKLTVTCSQNMNHEYMSWYRQDPGLGLRQIYYSMNVEVTDKGDVPEGYKVSRKEKRNFPLILESPSPNQTSLYFCASSFIPLGANVLTFGAGSRLTVL.

This clone was observed a handful of times. This chain uses TRBV10-3 with TRBJ2-5; TRBD1 matches 7 bases. CDR3 length: 15 amino acids. Germline V CDR1 and CDR2: ENHRY, SYGVKD. After removal of 2 bases from V and 1 base from J, the junction contained 4 bases not matched to a gene. CDR3 nucleotides: TGTGCCATCAGTGAGAGACAGGGTCCCCAAGAGACCCAGTACTTC. Amino acid sequence: CAISERQGPQETQYF.

This clone appeared a few times. The J gene is TRBJ2-7, the V gene TRBV6-6, with 10 bases aligning to TRBD2. The CDR3 contains 15 residues. V gave up 2 bases and J gave up 3 bases; unmatched junction bases: 4. The germline V gene has CDR1 MNHNY and CDR2 SVGAGI (reference sequence). CDR3 in amino acids: CASSYPRTSGYEQYF. The CDR3 region has the DNA TGTGCCAGCAGTTACCCGCGGACTAGCGGCTACGAGCAGTACTTC.

CDR3 in DNA: TGTGCCAGTAGTACCTTCTCTGGGGCCAACGTCCTGACTTTC. This encodes CASSTFSGANVLTF. This chain connects TRBV19 to TRBJ2-6; D not resolved. This CDR3 has 14 residues. Germline loops: CDR1 LNHDA, CDR2 SQIVND (reference sequence). V was cut by 4 bases and J by 0 bases, with 4 bases left in between.

In its sample, this clone was seen a few times. The chain combines TRBV4-2 with TRBJ1-5; D unclear. The germline V gene encodes CDR1 LGHNA and CDR2 YNFKEQ. The V and J ends lost 0 bases and 5 bases respectively, with 5 bases between them. The CDR3 contains 13 residues. The CDR3, as DNA: TGTGCCAGCAGCCAAGATCAGGATCAGCCCCAGCATTTT. Protein: CASSQDQDQPQHF.

As to this clone: The same CDR3 also results from other DNA sequences found in this sample. CDR3 sequence: CASSPIAFYEQYF. Written as DNA, the CDR3 is TGTGCCAGCAGCCCAATCGCCTTCTACGAGCAGTACTTC. The gene calls are TRBV7-2 and TRBJ2-7; D ambiguous. Trimming cost V 5 bases and J 3 bases, with 11 bases left between them. The germline gives CDR1 SGHTA, CDR2 FQGNSA. The CDR3 is 13 residues long.

This chain connects TRBV7-2 to TRBJ1-2; D not certain. Trimming removed 0 bases at V and 2 bases at J, with 7 bases between. The V gene's germline CDR1 is SGHTA and CDR2 FQGNSA. CDR3 length: 14 residues. Written as DNA, the CDR3 is TGTGCCAGCAGCTTAGCCTGGGAAAACTATGGCTACACCTTC. Translated, it gives CASSLAWENYGYTF.

V is TRBV5-4 and J is TRBJ2-4; maybe TRBD1 (6 bases). V was cut by 4 bases and J by 4 bases, with 12 bases left in between. The CDR3 length is 14 residues. The germline CDR1 and CDR2 sequences are SGHNT and YYREEE (reference sequence). CDR3 sequence reads: CASSQQGVKNIQYF. The DNA of the CDR3 is TGTGCCAGCAGCCAACAGGGAGTGAAAAACATTCAGTACTTC.

This chain uses TRBV7-9 with TRBJ1-4; 8 nucleotides match TRBD1. Germline assignment: CDR1 SEHNR and CDR2 FQNEAQ (reference sequence). The CDR3 contains 15 residues. V dropped 4 bases and J dropped 7; count of bases not matched to a gene: 8. CDR3: CASSSGQVLPEKLFF. DNA for the CDR3: TGTGCCAGCAGCTCGGGACAGGTTCTCCCTGAAAAACTGTTTTTT.

The sample holds a few counts of this clone. This chain uses TRBV7-2 with TRBJ2-6; D is possibly TRBD1 or TRBD2 (5 bases each). The CDR3 is made up of 15 amino acids. V lost 5 bases and J lost 2, with 10 bases in between. Germline V lookup: CDR1 SGHTA, CDR2 FQGNSA. CDR3 in DNA: TGTGCCAGCAGCCGCCGAGGGGCTGGGGCCAACGTCCTGACTTTC. This sequence encodes CASSRRGAGANVLTF.

The chain links TRBV5-6 to TRBJ2-3, with 7 bases matching TRBD2. V shed 4 bases and J 4 bases; nucleotides not matched to a gene: 15. The CDR3 contains 17 residues. CDR1 is SGHDT, CDR2 YYEEEE, per germline. CDR3 amino acids: CASSRLTAGMGADTQYF. CDR3 sequence (DNA): TGTGCCAGCAGCCGATTAACAGCGGGAATGGGGGCAGATACGCAGTATTTT.

This chain links TRBV28 with TRBJ2-2; D not resolved. The V and J ends lost 7 bases and 4 bases respectively, with 10 bases between them. Germline V gene lookup returns CDR1 MDHEN and CDR2 SYDVKM. This CDR3 contains 13 residues. In DNA, the CDR3 is TGTGCCAGCATCCAAGGGTTCACCGGGGAGCTGTTTTTT. It is translated as CASIQGFTGELFF.

Only a few counts were recorded for this clone. The V gene is TRBV28, the J gene TRBJ2-5; weak D call: TRBD2 (7 bases). V dropped 2 bases and J dropped 5 bases, with 12 bases sitting between them. The CDR3 covers 14 residues. Germline loops: CDR1 MDHEN, CDR2 SYDVKM. CDR3 nucleotide sequence: TGTGCCAGCAGTTTAGGCGGGGGCGTGGAGACCCAGTACTTC. It specifies CASSLGGGVETQYF.

This clone was counted between two and nine times. This chain connects TRBV7-2 to TRBJ2-3; D gene uncertain. CDR1 SGHTA and CDR2 FQGNSA come from the germline V gene. Trimming removed 5 bases at V and 4 bases at J, with 13 bases between. The CDR3 totals 14 residues. This CDR3 reads CASSPNLGPDTQYF. CDR3 coding DNA: TGTGCCAGCAGCCCCAATCTTGGGCCAGATACGCAGTATTTT. The full variable domain, rest sourced from reference TRBV7-2 and TRBJ2-3, is GAGVSQSPSNKVTEKGKDVELRCDPISGHTALYWYRQSLGQGLEFLIYFQGNSAPDKSGLPSDRFSAERTGGSVSTLTIQRTQQEDSAVYLCASSPNLGPDTQYFGPGTRLTVL.

The chain joins TRBV7-8 to TRBJ1-1, with a possible D match to TRBD1 (6 bases). The length of the CDR3 is 15 residues. Per the germline V gene, CDR1 is SGHVS and CDR2 is FQNEAQ. The V gene lost 7 bases and the J gene lost 0 bases, with 15 bases spanning the gap. This CDR3 is CASTPLGGVNTEAFF. CDR3 DNA sequence: TGTGCCAGCACCCCATTGGGGGGCGTGAACACTGAAGCTTTCTTT.

This clone came up a few times. The same CDR3 can be traced to other DNA sequences in this sample. V is TRBV15 and J is TRBJ2-7; 8 nucleotides agree with TRBD1. V was clipped by 0 bases and J by 3 bases; unmatched bases: 1. The CDR3 consists of 14 residues. Germline V gives CDR1 LNHNV, CDR2 YYDKDF (reference sequence). The CDR3 bases are TGTGCCACCAGCAGAGAAGGACAGGGCTACGAGCAGTACTTC. Its protein product is CATSREGQGYEQYF.

The V call is TRBV2, the J call TRBJ2-7; the D gene is possibly TRBD2 (6 bases). This CDR3 has 12 amino acids. CDR1 and CDR2 from the germline V gene are SNHLY and FYNNEI. V was clipped by 3 bases and J by 7 bases, with 10 bases between them. The DNA for the CDR3 is TGTGCCAGCAGTGATTCCCGGGAGGAGCAGTACTTC. Protein product: CASSDSREEQYF. Full variable domain (rest looked up from reference TRBV2 and TRBJ2-7): EPEVTQTPSHQVTQMGQEVILRCVPISNHLYFYWYRQILGQKVEFLVSFYNNEISEKSEIFDDQFSVERPDGSNFTLKIRSTKLEDSAMYFCASSDSREEQYFGPGTRLTVT.

For this clone: Within the sample, other DNA sequences also encode this same CDR3. The chain combines TRBV7-2 with TRBJ2-1, with D unclear. The germline V and J ends were trimmed by 2 bases and 7 bases, with 3 bases remaining between them. Germline CDR1 and CDR2: SGHTA and FQGNSA. The CDR3 is 11 amino acids. CDR3 loop: CASSLHNEQFF. CDR3 coding DNA: TGTGCCAGCAGCTTACATAATGAGCAGTTCTTC.

This clone was seen more than once but under ten times. The V and J genes are TRBV20-1 and TRBJ2-1; 7 bases are shared with TRBD2. In germline, CDR1 is DFQATT, CDR2 SNEGSKA (reference sequence). The CDR3 runs 11 residues. Losses at the gene ends were 7 bases for V and 8 bases for J; bases not matched to a gene: 5. The CDR3 is CSEAGADEQFF. The CDR3 bases are TGCAGTGAGGCGGGAGCGGATGAGCAGTTCTTC.

This clone was seen a handful of times. The CDR3 is CASSQGLASGTGRNEQFF. CDR3 in DNA: TGCGCCAGCAGCCAAGGCTTGGCTAGCGGGACGGGACGCAATGAGCAGTTCTTC. The chain recombines TRBV4-1 with TRBJ2-1; 9 bases agree with TRBD2. V dropped 1 base and J dropped 6; count of bases not matched to a gene: 13. Germline CDR1 is MGHRA and CDR2 is YSYEKL. This CDR3 has 18 amino acids.

The J gene is TRBJ1-3, the V gene TRBV28; no clear D gene. This CDR3 region has 15 residues. The germline V gene encodes CDR1 MDHEN and CDR2 SYDVKM. Trimming took 5 bases from V and 3 from J, leaving 14 bases between them. In DNA form, the CDR3 reads TGTGCCAGCAGTCCCCCGGAGGGTAATGGAAACACCATATATTTT. Translating gives CASSPPEGNGNTIYF.

The chain combines TRBV27 with TRBJ1-2; possible D gene TRBD1, 5 bases. CDR3 length: 15 residues. Germline values: CDR1 MNHEY, CDR2 SMNVEV (reference sequence). V shed 6 bases and J shed 6 bases, with 20 bases lying between them. As DNA, the CDR3 is TGTGCCAGCAGCCGACAGCCTACCAGAGGAGATGGCTACACCTTC. This sequence encodes CASSRQPTRGDGYTF.